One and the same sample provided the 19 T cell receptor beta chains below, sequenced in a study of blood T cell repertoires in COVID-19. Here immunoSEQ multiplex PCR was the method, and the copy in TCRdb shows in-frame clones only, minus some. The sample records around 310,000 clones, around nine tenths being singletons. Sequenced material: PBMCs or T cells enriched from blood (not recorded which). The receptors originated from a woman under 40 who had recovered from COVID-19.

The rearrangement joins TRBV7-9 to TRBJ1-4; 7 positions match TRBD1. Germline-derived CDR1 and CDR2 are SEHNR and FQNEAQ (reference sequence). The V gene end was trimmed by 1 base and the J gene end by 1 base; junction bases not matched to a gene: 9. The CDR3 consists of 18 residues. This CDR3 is CASSLVSEGAGTNEKLFF. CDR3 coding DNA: TGTGCCAGCAGCTTAGTTTCTGAGGGGGCAGGAACTAATGAAAAACTGTTTTTT.

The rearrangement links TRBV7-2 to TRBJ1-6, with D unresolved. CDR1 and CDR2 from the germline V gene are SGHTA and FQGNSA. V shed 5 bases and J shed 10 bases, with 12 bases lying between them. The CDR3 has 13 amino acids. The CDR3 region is CASSLHGGSPLHF. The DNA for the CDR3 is TGTGCCAGCAGCCTCCATGGCGGCTCACCCCTCCACTTT. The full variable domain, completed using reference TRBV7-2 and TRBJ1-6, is GAGVSQSPSNKVTEKGKDVELRCDPISGHTALYWYRQSLGQGLEFLIYFQGNSAPDKSGLPSDRFSAERTGGSVSTLTIQRTQQEDSAVYLCASSLHGGSPLHFGNGTRLTVT.

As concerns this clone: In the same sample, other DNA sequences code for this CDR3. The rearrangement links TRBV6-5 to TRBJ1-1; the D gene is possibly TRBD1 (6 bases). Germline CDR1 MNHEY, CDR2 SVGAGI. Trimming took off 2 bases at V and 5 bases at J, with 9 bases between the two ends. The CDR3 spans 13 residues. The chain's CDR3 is CASSYGGGTEAFF. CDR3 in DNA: TGTGCCAGCAGTTACGGGGGCGGAACTGAAGCTTTCTTT.

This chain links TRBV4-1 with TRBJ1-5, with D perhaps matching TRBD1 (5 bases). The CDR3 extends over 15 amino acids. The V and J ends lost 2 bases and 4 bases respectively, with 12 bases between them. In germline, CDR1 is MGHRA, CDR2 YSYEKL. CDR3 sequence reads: CASSQSSGQNQPQHF. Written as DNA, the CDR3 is TGCGCCAGCAGCCAATCGTCAGGGCAAAATCAGCCCCAGCATTTT.

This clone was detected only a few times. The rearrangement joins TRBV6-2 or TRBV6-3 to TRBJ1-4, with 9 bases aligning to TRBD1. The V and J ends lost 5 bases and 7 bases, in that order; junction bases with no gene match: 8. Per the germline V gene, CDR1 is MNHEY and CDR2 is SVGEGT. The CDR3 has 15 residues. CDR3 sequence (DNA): TGTGCCAGCAGTAACGACAGGGGGATCGGTGAAAAACTGTTTTTT. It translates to CASSNDRGIGEKLFF.

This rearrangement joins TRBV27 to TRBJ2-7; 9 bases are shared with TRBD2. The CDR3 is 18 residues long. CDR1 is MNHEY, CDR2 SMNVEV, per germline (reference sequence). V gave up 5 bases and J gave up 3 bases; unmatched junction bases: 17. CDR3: CASSPKQTGTSIFYEQYF. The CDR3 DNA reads TGTGCCAGCAGTCCCAAACAGACCGGGACTAGCATTTTCTACGAGCAGTACTTC.

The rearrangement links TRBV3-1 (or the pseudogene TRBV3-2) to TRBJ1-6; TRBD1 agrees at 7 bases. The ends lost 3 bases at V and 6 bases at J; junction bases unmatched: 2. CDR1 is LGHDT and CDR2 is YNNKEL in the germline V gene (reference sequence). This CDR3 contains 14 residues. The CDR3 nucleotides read TGTGCCAGCAGCCAGCAGGGGGTTAATTCACCCCTCCACTTT. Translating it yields CASSQQGVNSPLHF.

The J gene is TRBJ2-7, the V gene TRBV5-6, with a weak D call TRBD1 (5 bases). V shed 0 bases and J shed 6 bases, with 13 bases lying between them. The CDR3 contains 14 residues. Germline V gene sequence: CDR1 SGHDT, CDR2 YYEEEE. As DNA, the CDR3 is TGTGCCAGCAGCTTGGCAGGGTTCCTAGTCGAGCAGTACTTC. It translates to CASSLAGFLVEQYF.

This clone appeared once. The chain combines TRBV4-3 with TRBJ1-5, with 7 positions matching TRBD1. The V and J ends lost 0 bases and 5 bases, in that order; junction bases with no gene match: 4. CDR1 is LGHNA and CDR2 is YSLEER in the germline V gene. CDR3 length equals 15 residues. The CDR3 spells CASSQDLRGHQPQHF. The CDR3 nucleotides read TGCGCCAGCAGCCAAGATTTAAGGGGGCATCAGCCCCAGCATTTT.

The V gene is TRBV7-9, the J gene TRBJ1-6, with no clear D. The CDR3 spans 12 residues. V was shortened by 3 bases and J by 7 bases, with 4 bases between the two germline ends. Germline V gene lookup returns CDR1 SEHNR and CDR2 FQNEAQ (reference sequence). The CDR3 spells CASSFGNSPLHF. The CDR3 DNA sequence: TGTGCCAGCAGCTTCGGGAATTCACCCCTCCACTTT.

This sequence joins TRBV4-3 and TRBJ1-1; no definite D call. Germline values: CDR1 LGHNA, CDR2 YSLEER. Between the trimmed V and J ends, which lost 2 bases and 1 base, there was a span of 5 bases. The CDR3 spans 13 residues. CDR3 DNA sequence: TGCGCCAGCAGCCAATACAGGAACACTGAAGCTTTCTTT. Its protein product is CASSQYRNTEAFF.

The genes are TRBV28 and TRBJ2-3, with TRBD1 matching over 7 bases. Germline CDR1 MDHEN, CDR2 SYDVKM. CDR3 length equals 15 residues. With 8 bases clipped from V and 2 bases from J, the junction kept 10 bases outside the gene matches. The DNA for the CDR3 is TGTGCCAGCGGCCCCCGGGACAGACACACAGATACGCAGTATTTT. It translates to CASGPRDRHTDTQYF.

The CDR3 DNA sequence: TGTGCCAGCAGTTACTGGCCCTACGGGACTAGCGGGAGTATCTACGAGCAGTACTTC. This gives the protein CASSYWPYGTSGSIYEQYF. V usage is TRBV6-2 or TRBV6-3 and J usage is TRBJ2-7, with 14 positions matching TRBD2. Germline trimming cut 1 base from V and 3 bases from J; bases unmatched to any gene: 11. Germline V gene sequence: CDR1 MNHEY, CDR2 SVGEGT. CDR3 length equals 19 residues.

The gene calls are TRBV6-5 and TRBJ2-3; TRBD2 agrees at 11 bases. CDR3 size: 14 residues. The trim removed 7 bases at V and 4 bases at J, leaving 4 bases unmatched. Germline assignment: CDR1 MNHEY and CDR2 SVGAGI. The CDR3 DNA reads TGTGCCAGCACCCTAGCGGGAGGTCCAGATACGCAGTATTTT. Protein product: CASTLAGGPDTQYF.

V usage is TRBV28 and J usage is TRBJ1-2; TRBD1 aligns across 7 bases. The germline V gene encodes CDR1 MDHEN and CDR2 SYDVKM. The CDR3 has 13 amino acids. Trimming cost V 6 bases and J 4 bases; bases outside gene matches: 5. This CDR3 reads CASSRDSFYGYTF. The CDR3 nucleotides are TGTGCCAGCAGCCGGGACAGCTTCTATGGCTACACCTTC.

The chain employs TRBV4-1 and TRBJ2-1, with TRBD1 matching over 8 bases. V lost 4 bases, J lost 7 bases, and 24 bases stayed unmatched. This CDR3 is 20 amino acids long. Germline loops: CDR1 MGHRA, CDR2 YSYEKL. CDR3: CASSREVGRENGQGRNEQFF. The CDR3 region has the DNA TGCGCCAGCAGCCGAGAAGTCGGTAGGGAAAATGGACAGGGCAGAAATGAGCAGTTCTTC.

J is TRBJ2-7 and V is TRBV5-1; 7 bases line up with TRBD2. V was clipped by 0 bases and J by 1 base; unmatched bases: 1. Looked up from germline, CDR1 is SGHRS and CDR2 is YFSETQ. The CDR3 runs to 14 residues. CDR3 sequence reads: CASSLVSGSYEQYF. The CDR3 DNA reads TGCGCCAGCAGCTTGGTTAGCGGGTCCTACGAGCAGTACTTC.

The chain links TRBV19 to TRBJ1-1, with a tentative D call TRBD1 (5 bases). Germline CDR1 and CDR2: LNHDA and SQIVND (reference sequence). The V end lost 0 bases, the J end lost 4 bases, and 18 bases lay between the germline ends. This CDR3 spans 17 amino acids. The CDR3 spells CASSIEAGWGAATEAFF. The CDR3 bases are TGTGCCAGTAGTATAGAGGCAGGGTGGGGCGCCGCCACTGAAGCTTTCTTT.

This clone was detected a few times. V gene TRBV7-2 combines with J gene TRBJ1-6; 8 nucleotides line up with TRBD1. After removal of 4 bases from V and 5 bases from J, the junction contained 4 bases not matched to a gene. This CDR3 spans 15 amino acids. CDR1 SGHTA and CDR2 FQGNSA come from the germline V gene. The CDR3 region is CASSSGQGDNSPLHF. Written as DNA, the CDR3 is TGTGCCAGCAGCTCCGGACAGGGAGATAATTCACCCCTCCACTTT. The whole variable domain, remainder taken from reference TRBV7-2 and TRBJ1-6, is GAGVSQSPSNKVTEKGKDVELRCDPISGHTALYWYRQSLGQGLEFLIYFQGNSAPDKSGLPSDRFSAERTGGSVSTLTIQRTQQEDSAVYLCASSSGQGDNSPLHFGNGTRLTVT.